The T cell receptor (beta chain) under discussion was sequenced for a study of blood T cell repertoires in COVID-19. Study-level background: Sites in the United States, Italy and Spain provided acute and convalescent COVID-19 samples.

Per the original methods: Reference gene primer amplification yielded estimated nucleated cell counts. The data were produced by immunoSEQ multiplex PCR, yet TCRdb's version contains in-frame clones alone and is incomplete. From that table come the V and J calls and clone size; the DNA was used to work out D and trimming. The sample lists fewer than 300,000 clones, around 80% occurring once. This CDR3 region has 14 residues. CDR1 is SNHLY, CDR2 FYNNEI, per germline. Trimming at V came to 8 bases and at J to 6 bases, leaving 11 bases not matched to a gene. Enrolled through a virtual design, the participants were between roughly 18 and 90 years of age and came from about two dozen US areas. Before they entered the study, exposed participants had met a COVID-19 case within 2 weeks.

The gene calls are TRBV2 and TRBJ2-7, with TRBD1 matching over 9 bases. The sample comprised PBMCs or T cells enriched from blood (not recorded which). This clonotype originated in a middle-aged man who had been exposed to COVID-19. DNA for the CDR3: TGTGCCAGCGGCGCTGGGACAGGGATGAGCGAGCAGTACTTC. Translating gives CASGAGTGMSEQYF.